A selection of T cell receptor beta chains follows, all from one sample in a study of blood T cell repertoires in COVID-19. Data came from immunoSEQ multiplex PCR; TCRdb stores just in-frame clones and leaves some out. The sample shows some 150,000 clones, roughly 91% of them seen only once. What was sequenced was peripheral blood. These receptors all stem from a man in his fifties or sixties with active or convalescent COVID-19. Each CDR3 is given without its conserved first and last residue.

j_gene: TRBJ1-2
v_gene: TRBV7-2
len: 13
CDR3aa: ASSSQGTLVDGYT

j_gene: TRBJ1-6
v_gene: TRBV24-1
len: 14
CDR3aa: ATSDGRTGFNSPLH

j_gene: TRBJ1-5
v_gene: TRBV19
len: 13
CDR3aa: ATSPVTGGNQPQH

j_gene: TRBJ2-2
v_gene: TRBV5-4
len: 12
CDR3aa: ASYPAGRTGELF

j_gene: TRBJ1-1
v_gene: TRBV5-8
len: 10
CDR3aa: ASSPLLLGAF

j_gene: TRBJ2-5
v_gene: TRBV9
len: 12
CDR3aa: ASSRDSQQETQY

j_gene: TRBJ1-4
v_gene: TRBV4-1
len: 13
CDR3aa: ASSQDGGQSEKLF

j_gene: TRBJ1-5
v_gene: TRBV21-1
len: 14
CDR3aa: ASSAPRTGHNQPQH

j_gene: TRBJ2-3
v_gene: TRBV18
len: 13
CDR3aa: ASSPGQGGTDTQY

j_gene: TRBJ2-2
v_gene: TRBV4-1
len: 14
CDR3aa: ASSGLAGGYGGELF

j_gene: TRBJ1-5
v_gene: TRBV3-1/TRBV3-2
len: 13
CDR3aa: ASSQDLEGAQPQH

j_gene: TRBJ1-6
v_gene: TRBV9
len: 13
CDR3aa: ASSVGLTAGSPLH

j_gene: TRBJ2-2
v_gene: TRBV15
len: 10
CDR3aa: ATSRVSGELF

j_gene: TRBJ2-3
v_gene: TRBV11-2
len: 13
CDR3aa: ASSPGVWGTDTQY

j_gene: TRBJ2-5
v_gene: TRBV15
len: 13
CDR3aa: ATSRTLDTKETQY

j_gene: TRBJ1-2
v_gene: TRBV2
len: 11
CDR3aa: ASSEGTVYGYT